The 17 T cell receptor beta chains below all came from one sample that was sequenced in a study of cytomegalovirus exposure and HLA in healthy donors. Produced via immunoSEQ multiplex PCR; TCRdb's table is partial and in-frame only. The data hold approximately 71,000 clones, with 91% observed a single time. Sequenced input: PBMCs. The receptors shown here come from a young man in good health and CMV-seronegative.

This chain joins TRBV19 and TRBJ2-7; a possible D gene is TRBD1 (6 bases). The CDR3 extends over 16 amino acids. Trimming removed 4 bases from V and 3 bases from J, with 19 bases in between. Germline assignment: CDR1 LNHDA and CDR2 SQIVND (reference sequence). The CDR3 DNA is TGTGCCAGTAGTACAGGGGCCTATCTCGAAAGCTACGAGCAGTACTTC. Protein sequence: CASSTGAYLESYEQYF.

The rearrangement links TRBV7-9 to TRBJ2-7; a possible D gene is TRBD2 (6 bases). The germline V gene encodes CDR1 SEHNR and CDR2 FQNEAQ (reference sequence). V was trimmed by 5 bases and J by 2 bases, leaving 19 bases between them. The CDR3 is 16 amino acids. Here the CDR3 DNA reads TGTGCCAGCAGCGGCGGAACACGTCTAGCGCCCTACGAGCAGTACTTC. This gives the protein CASSGGTRLAPYEQYF.

This clone occurred a few times. This chain links TRBV6-1 with TRBJ2-7; tentative D call: TRBD1 (6 bases). V lost 6 bases, J lost 2 bases, and 11 bases lay in between. The CDR3 extends over 13 amino acids. CDR1 is MNHNS and CDR2 is SASEGT in the germline V gene. The CDR3 sequence is CASRPDSAYEQYF. CDR3 sequence (DNA): TGTGCCAGCAGGCCGGACAGCGCCTACGAGCAGTACTTC.

The V gene is TRBV5-5, the J gene TRBJ2-1; tentatively, D is TRBD2 (6 bases). This CDR3 has 13 amino acids. Germline V lookup: CDR1 SGHKS, CDR2 YYEKEE (reference sequence). The ends were cut back, 7 bases at V and 2 bases at J, with 10 bases in the middle. CDR3 sequence (DNA): TGTGCCAGCGAGCGGGTTACCTACAATGAGCAGTTCTTC. Translation gives CASERVTYNEQFF.

This chain joins TRBV5-4 and TRBJ1-2, with D possibly TRBD1 on 6 matching bases. CDR3 length equals 15 residues. Trimming cost V 4 bases and J 1 base, with 14 bases left between them. The germline V gene has CDR1 SGHNT and CDR2 YYREEE (reference sequence). The CDR3 protein is CASSQGHLINYGYTF. CDR3 sequence (DNA): TGTGCCAGCAGCCAGGGACACTTGATTAACTATGGCTACACCTTC.

This clone showed up just once. V gene TRBV6-5 combines with J gene TRBJ2-1, with 10 positions matching TRBD1. CDR1 is MNHEY and CDR2 is SVGAGI in the germline V gene. The CDR3 runs to 15 residues. The ends lost 3 bases at V and 8 bases at J; junction bases unmatched: 7. The CDR3 DNA reads as TGTGCCAGCAGTTATCTTTCGACAGGGGGCTATGAGCAGTTCTTC. This gives the protein CASSYLSTGGYEQFF.

The chain employs TRBV6-1 and TRBJ2-7, with D perhaps matching TRBD1 (5 bases). V was shortened by 5 bases and J by 9 bases, with 11 bases between the two germline ends. The V gene's germline CDR1 is MNHNS and CDR2 SASEGT. This CDR3 spans 11 amino acids. In DNA form, the CDR3 reads TGTGCCAGCAGTTGGGCAGGGTGGCAGTACTTC. As protein: CASSWAGWQYF.

The chain joins TRBV6-5 to TRBJ1-5, with D maybe TRBD1 (6 bases). Per germline, CDR1 MNHEY and CDR2 SVGAGI. V was cut by 3 bases and J by 7 bases, with 10 bases left in between. The CDR3 is 13 residues long. CDR3 nucleotide sequence: TGTGCCAGCAGTTATGGGAGGGGGCAGCCCCAGCATTTT. It is translated as CASSYGRGQPQHF.

The genes are TRBV7-3 and TRBJ2-1; no firm D call. There are 13 residues in the CDR3. Germline loops: CDR1 SGHTA, CDR2 FQGTGA. Deletions cut 2 bases from V and 6 bases from J, with 8 bases between. Written as DNA, the CDR3 is TGTGCCAGCAGCTTACCGGGTGGCAATGAGCAGTTCTTC. It encodes CASSLPGGNEQFF.

The genes are TRBV5-1 and TRBJ2-7, with 11 bases lining up with TRBD2. This CDR3 region has 15 residues. With V trimmed by 6 bases and J by 1 base, 6 bases remained unmatched. In germline, CDR1 is SGHRS, CDR2 YFSETQ. Here the CDR3 reads CASNGLAGTSYEQYF. The CDR3 nucleotides read TGCGCCAGCAACGGACTAGCGGGTACATCCTACGAGCAGTACTTC. The full variable domain, with the rest looked up from reference TRBV5-1 and TRBJ2-7, is KAGVTQTPRYLIKTRGQQVTLSCSPISGHRSVSWYQQTPGQGLQFLFEYFSETQRNKGNFPGRFSGRQFSNSRSEMNVSTLELGDSALYLCASNGLAGTSYEQYFGPGTRLTVT.

The chain joins TRBV7-8 to TRBJ2-5; 7 bases line up with TRBD2. The CDR3 contains 16 residues. After removal of 4 bases from V and 2 bases from J, the junction contained 10 bases not matched to a gene. Germline assignment: CDR1 SGHVS and CDR2 FQNEAQ. The CDR3 DNA follows: TGTGCCAGCAGCTCGTGGACTAGTTTGGGACAAGAGACCCAGTACTTC. Protein product: CASSSWTSLGQETQYF. The variable domain in full, with the rest retrieved from reference TRBV7-8 and TRBJ2-5, is GAGVSQSPRYKVAKRGQDVALRCDPISGHVSLFWYQQALGQGPEFLTYFQNEAQLDKSGLPSDRFFAERPEGSVSTLKIQRTQQEDSAVYLCASSSWTSLGQETQYFGPGTRLLVL.

This chain links TRBV7-9 with TRBJ1-2; D perhaps matches TRBD1 (6 bases). CDR1 and CDR2 from the germline V gene are SEHNR and FQNEAQ (reference sequence). The V end lost 1 base, the J end lost 6 bases, and 15 bases lay between the germline ends. The CDR3 covers 15 residues. The CDR3 DNA is TGTGCCAGCAGCTTAGTACCAGGGGAGGGCCATGGCTACACCTTC. Protein sequence: CASSLVPGEGHGYTF.

The chain recombines TRBV10-3 with TRBJ2-7; possibly TRBD2 for D (6 bases). Germline V CDR1 and CDR2: ENHRY, SYGVKD. CDR3 length equals 16 residues. V lost 2 bases to trimming and J lost 4 bases, with 18 bases between them. CDR3 nucleotide sequence: TGTGCCATCAGTGAGGGAGTACAACGGGGGTCTTACGAGCAGTACTTC. This translates into CAISEGVQRGSYEQYF.

V usage is TRBV27 and J usage is TRBJ1-1, with D perhaps matching TRBD1 (6 bases). Germline lookup yields CDR1 MNHEY and CDR2 SMNVEV (reference sequence). The CDR3 consists of 13 residues. V lost 2 bases, J lost 5 bases, and 9 bases lay in between. CDR3 nucleotides: TGTGCCAGCAGTTTACAGGGGCGGACTGAAGCTTTCTTT. Translation gives CASSLQGRTEAFF.

The chain employs TRBV28 and TRBJ2-1, with 9 bases lining up with TRBD2. This CDR3 is built from 14 residues. Germline V gives CDR1 MDHEN, CDR2 SYDVKM. V shed 3 bases, J shed 8 bases, and the junction held 5 bases outside the gene matches. The CDR3 bases are TGTGCCAGCAGTTTGCGGGAGGGCCGGGATGAGCAGTTCTTC. Translation gives CASSLREGRDEQFF.

This clone came up once. The rearrangement uses TRBV25-1 and TRBJ2-7; 9 positions match TRBD1. The CDR3 length is 15 residues. Trimming at V came to 1 base and at J to 3 bases, leaving 4 bases not matched to a gene. In germline, CDR1 is MGHDK, CDR2 SYGVNS. The CDR3: CASSEFKGQGYEQYF. The CDR3 DNA follows: TGTGCCAGCAGTGAATTTAAGGGACAGGGCTACGAGCAGTACTTC.

The chain couples TRBV4-3 to TRBJ1-2; D is possibly TRBD1 (5 bases). The CDR3 loop spans 13 amino acids. Germline assignment: CDR1 LGHNA and CDR2 YSLEER. V was cut by 4 bases and J by 7 bases, with 13 bases left in between. CDR3 loop: CASSPCRECGYTF. For the CDR3, the DNA is TGCGCCAGCAGCCCATGCAGGGAATGTGGCTACACCTTC.